The 5 T cell receptor beta chains reported below all come from one sample, sequenced in a study of T-cell reconstitution after alpha-beta-depleted transplantation in children. Unique molecular identifiers were incorporated into the prepared TCRbeta library. One entry per CDR3 protein, called by TCRdb with MiXCR from the PCR reads. Among 6,600 or so distinct CDR3 sequences listed, under 7% were seen once. Source: PBMCs, mostly from graft donor cells, taken 180 days after TCRalphabeta/CD19-depleted stem cell transplant. These receptors all stem from a child under two years old who had a stem cell transplant for acute myeloid leukemia, so the T cells may come from the graft donor.

At least ten counts were recorded for this clonotype. The rearrangement joins TRBV14 to TRBJ2-1; TRBD2 matches 16 bases. Germline V CDR1 and CDR2: SGHDN, FVKESK. The CDR3 sequence is 18 residues long. V lost 3 bases to trimming and J lost 6 bases; unmatched junction nucleotides: 8. DNA of the CDR3: TGTGCCAGCAGCCAGGGACTAGCGGGAGGGCGTGGGGCCAATGAGCAGTTCTTC. The encoded protein is CASSQGLAGGRGANEQFF.

This clonotype was recorded many times. V gene TRBV3-1 combines with J gene TRBJ2-1, with no clear D. This CDR3 has 12 residues. From germline, CDR1 is LGHDT and CDR2 YNNKEL (reference sequence). Trimming removed 1 base at V and 15 bases at J, with 13 bases between. For the CDR3, the DNA is TGTGCCAGCAGCCAAGGGGATAGGGTGGGGTTCTTC. Translated, it gives CASSQGDRVGFF.

By share, this clonotype ranks as medium-sized. CDR3 DNA sequence: TGTGCCACCTCCGTGGAAGGGACAGTCTCCTACAATGAGCAGTTCTTC. Protein product: CATSVEGTVSYNEQFF. V is TRBV3-1 and J is TRBJ2-1; 7 nucleotides match TRBD1. Trimming took 10 bases from V and 0 from J; bases not matched to a gene: 12. The CDR3 has 16 residues. The germline CDR1 and CDR2 sequences are LGHDT and YNNKEL (reference sequence).

This clonotype counts as medium-sized. The V gene is TRBV18, the J gene TRBJ2-5; 10 bases align to TRBD2. Germline V CDR1 and CDR2: KGHSH, LQKENI. The ends lost 0 bases at V and 5 bases at J; junction bases unmatched: 3. The CDR3 is 15 amino acids. The CDR3 DNA is TGTGCCAGCTCACCACCGCTAGCGGGAGCGGAGACCCAGTACTTC. Amino acid sequence: CASSPPLAGAETQYF.

In this sample, this clonotype turned up many times. At one boundary the junction diverges from the germline segment, which might be a read error. V usage is TRBV7-3 and J usage is TRBJ2-1; TRBD2 matches at 16 bases. The CDR3 totals 19 residues. Germline V gene sequence: CDR1 SGHTA, CDR2 FQGTGA. CDR3 region: CACSRVGTSGRGSYNEQFF. CDR3 nucleotide sequence: TGTGCCTGCAGCAGGGTAGGGACTAGCGGGAGGGGCTCCTACAATGAGCAGTTCTTC. Full variable domain (remainder filled in from reference TRBV7-3 and TRBJ2-1): GAGVSQTPSNKVTEKGKYVELRCDPISGHTALYWYRQSLGQGPEFLIYFQGTGAADDSGLPNDRFFAVRPEGSVSTLKIQRTERGDSAVYLCACSRVGTSGRGSYNEQFFGPGTRLTVL.